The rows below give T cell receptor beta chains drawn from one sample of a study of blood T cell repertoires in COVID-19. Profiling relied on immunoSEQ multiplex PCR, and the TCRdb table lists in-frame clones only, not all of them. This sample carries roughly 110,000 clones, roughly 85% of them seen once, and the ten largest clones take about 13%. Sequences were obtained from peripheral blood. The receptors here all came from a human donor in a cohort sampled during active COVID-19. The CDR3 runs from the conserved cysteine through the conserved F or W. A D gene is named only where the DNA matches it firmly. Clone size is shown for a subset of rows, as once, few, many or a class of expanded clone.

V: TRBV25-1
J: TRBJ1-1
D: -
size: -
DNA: TGTGCCAGCAGTGAATCAGGTGTCCGTTTTGGGGCTTTCTTT
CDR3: CASSESGVRFGAFF

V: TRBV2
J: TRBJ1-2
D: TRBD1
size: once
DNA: TGTGCCAGCAGTGACCGACAGGGGGCTAGTCAGAACTATGGCTACACCTTC
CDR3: CASSDRQGASQNYGYTF

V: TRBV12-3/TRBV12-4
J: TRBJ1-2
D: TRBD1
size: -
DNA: TGTGCCAGCAGTACAGGGGTCGGTGGCTACACCTTC
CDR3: CASSTGVGGYTF

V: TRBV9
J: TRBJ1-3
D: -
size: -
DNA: TGTGCCAGCAGCCCGCTCGGGGAATCGGGAAACACCATATATTTT
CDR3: CASSPLGESGNTIYF

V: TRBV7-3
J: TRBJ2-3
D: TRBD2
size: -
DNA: TGTGCCAGCAGCTTAGGGAGGGGCACAGATACGCAGTATTTT
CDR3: CASSLGRGTDTQYF

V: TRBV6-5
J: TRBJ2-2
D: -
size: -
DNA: TGTGCCAGCACGCAAAGGGGAAGGTACACCGGGGAGCTGTTTTTT
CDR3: CASTQRGRYTGELFF

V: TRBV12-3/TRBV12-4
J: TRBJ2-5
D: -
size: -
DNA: TGTGCCAGCAGCCGACAGTCGCAAGAGACCCAGTACTTC
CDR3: CASSRQSQETQYF

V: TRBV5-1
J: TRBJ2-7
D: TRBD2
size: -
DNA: TGCGCCAGCAGCTCCCGGGAGGGAAACTACGAGCAGTACTTC
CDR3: CASSSREGNYEQYF

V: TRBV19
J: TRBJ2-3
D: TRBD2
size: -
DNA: TGTGCCAGCGGCCCGGGACTACAAGCAGATACGCAGTATTTT
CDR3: CASGPGLQADTQYF

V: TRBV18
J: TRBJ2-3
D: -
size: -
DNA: TGTGCCAGCTCACCAAGCGGACTTACAGATACGCAGTATTTT
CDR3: CASSPSGLTDTQYF

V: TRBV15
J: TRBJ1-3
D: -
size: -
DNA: TGTGCCACCAGCAGAGATCGGCAGGCCCTGAGCTCTGGAAACACCATATATTTT
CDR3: CATSRDRQALSSGNTIYF

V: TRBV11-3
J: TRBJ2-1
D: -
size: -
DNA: TGTGCCAGCAGCTGGGGGGGCAACAATGAGCAGTTCTTC
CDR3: CASSWGGNNEQFF

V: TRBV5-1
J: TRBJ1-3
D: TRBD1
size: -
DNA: TGCGCCAGCTCAGGGGGCGCAGGGCCTCTATACTCTGGAAACACCATATATTTT
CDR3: CASSGGAGPLYSGNTIYF

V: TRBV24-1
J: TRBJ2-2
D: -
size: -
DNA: TGTGCCACCAGCCCTCGTACTACGAACACCGGGGAGCTGTTTTTT
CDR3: CATSPRTTNTGELFF

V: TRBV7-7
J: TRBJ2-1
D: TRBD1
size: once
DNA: TGTGCCAGCAGCTTGGGACAGGGCTATGAGCAGTTCTTC
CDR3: CASSLGQGYEQFF

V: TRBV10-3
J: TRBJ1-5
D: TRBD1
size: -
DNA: TGTGCCATCAGCCGACAGGGGGCGGGGGCCGAGGGACCCCAGCATTTT
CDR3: CAISRQGAGAEGPQHF

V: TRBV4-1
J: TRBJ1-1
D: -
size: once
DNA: TGCGCCAGCAGCCCACCTTCCGACAGCCGAAACACTGAAGCTTTCTTT
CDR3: CASSPPSDSRNTEAFF

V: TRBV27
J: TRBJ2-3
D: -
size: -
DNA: TGTGCCAGCAGTTCCTGGGGAGCGCAGTATTTT
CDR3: CASSSWGAQYF

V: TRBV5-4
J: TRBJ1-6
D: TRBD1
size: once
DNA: TGTGCCAGCAGCCCGCGACAGGGGGATTCACCCCTCCACTTT
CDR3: CASSPRQGDSPLHF

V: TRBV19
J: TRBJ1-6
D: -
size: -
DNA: TGTGCCAGTAGTATCGGTTCCTATAATTCACCCCTCCACTTT
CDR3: CASSIGSYNSPLHF

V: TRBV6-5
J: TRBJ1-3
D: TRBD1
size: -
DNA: TGTGCCACCCGACAGGGGGCCGGAAACACCATATATTTT
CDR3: CATRQGAGNTIYF

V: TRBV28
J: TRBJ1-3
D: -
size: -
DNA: TGTGCCAGCAGAGAGGGCTCGGAAGCTGGAAACACCATATATTTT
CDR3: CASREGSEAGNTIYF

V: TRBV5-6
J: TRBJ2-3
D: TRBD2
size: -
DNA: TGTGCCAGCAGCTTGGAACTAGCGGGGACCACAGATACGCAGTATTTT
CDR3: CASSLELAGTTDTQYF

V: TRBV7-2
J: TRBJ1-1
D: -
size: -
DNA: TGTGCCAGCAGCTTTCAGGGAGGGAACACTGAAGCTTTCTTT
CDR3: CASSFQGGNTEAFF

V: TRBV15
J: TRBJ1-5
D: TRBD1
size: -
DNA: TGTGCCACCAGGTCGGACAGGGATTACGATCAGCCCCAGCATTTT
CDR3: CATRSDRDYDQPQHF

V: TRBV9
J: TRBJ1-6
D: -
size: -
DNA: TGTGCCAGCAGCGTAGCTGCTGTTAGCTCCTATAATTCACCCCTCCACTTT
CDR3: CASSVAAVSSYNSPLHF

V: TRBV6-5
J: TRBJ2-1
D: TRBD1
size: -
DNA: TGTGCCAGCAGTTACTCCGGGACAGTCTTATACAATGAGCAGTTCTTC
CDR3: CASSYSGTVLYNEQFF

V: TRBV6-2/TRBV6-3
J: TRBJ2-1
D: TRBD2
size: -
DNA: TGTGCCAGCAGTTACTCGCCCCCGGGGGGGCTCGCATGGGAGTACAATGAGCAGTTCTTC
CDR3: CASSYSPPGGLAWEYNEQFF

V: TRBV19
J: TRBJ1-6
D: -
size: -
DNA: TGTGCCAGTAGTATGGACAGATGGGATTCACCCCTCCACTTT
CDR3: CASSMDRWDSPLHF

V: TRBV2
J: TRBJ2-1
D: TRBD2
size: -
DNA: TGTGCCAGCAGCGCTACTAGCGGGGGGGTCGGTAATGAGCAGTTCTTC
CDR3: CASSATSGGVGNEQFF

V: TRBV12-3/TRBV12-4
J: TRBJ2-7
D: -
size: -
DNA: TGTGCCAGCAGCTTTGGGGGCCTCCGGGAGCAGTACTTC
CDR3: CASSFGGLREQYF

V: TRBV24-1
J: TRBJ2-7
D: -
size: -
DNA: TGTGCCACCAGTGTAGGACACCTCTCCTACGAGCAGTACTTC
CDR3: CATSVGHLSYEQYF

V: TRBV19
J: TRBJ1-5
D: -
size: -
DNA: TGTGCCAGTTATGATCCGGGATCCCGTGGAGGTAGTAATCAGCCCCAGCATTTT
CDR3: CASYDPGSRGGSNQPQHF

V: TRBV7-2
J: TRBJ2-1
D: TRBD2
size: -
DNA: TGTGCCAGCAGCTTAGCGTTGCGGGGGACTAGCTCCTACAATGAGCAGTTCTTC
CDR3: CASSLALRGTSSYNEQFF

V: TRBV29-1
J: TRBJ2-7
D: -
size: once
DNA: TGCAGCGTTGTACGCGGGGAGGACGAGCAGTACTTC
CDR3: CSVVRGEDEQYF

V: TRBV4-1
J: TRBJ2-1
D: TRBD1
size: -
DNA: TGCGCCAGCAGCCAAGTTTCCGGGACAGGGGCTTTAAATGAGCAGTTCTTC
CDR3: CASSQVSGTGALNEQFF

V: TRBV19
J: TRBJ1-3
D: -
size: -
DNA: TGTGCCAGTAGTAAGGACAGCCCCGTCTCTGGAAACACCATATATTTT
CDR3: CASSKDSPVSGNTIYF

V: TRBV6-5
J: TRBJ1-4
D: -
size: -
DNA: TGTGCCAGCAGTTATTTTGCGTCCGAAAAACTGTTTTTT
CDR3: CASSYFASEKLFF

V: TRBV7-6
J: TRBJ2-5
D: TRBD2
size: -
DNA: TGTGCCAGCAGCTCGGGACTAGGAGCCTCACAGGGATCGGAGACCCAGTACTTC
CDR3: CASSSGLGASQGSETQYF

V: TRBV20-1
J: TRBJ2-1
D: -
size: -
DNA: TGCAGTGCTAGAGCTCCCGTCAGGCAGTTCTTC
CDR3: CSARAPVRQFF

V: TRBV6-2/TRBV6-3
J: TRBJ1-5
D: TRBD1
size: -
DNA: TGTGCCAGCAGCCCCGGGACAGGGGGCCAGCCCCAGCATTTT
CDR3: CASSPGTGGQPQHF

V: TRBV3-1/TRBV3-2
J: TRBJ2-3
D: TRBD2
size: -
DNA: TGTGCCAGCAGCTATGAGCGGGGGGGACCCCCAGATACGCAGTATTTT
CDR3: CASSYERGGPPDTQYF

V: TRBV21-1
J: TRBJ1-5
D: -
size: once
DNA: TGTGCCAGCAGCACCTCCGACAGGGATCAGCCCCAGCATTTT
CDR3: CASSTSDRDQPQHF

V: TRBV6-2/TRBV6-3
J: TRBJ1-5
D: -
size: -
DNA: TGTGCCAGCAGCCAAAGTTCAACAGGGATCAATCAGCCCCAGCATTTT
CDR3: CASSQSSTGINQPQHF

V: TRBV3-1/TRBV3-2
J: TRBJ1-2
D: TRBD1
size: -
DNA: TGTGCCAGCAGCCAACCGACCCAGGGGGCTAGGGGCTACACCTTC
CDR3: CASSQPTQGARGYTF

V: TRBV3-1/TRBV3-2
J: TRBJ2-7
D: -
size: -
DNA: TGTGCCAGCATTGGCGGCAGTAACCAGCCCCGGCAGTACTTC
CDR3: CASIGGSNQPRQYF

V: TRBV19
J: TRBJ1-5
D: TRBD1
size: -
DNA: TGTGCCAGTAGTACCAAATTGACAGGGATCAATCAGCCCCAGCATTTT
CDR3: CASSTKLTGINQPQHF

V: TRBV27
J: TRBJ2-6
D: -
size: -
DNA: TGTGCCAGCAGGCGTACAGGAGGGGGGGCCAACGTCCTGACTTTC
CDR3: CASRRTGGGANVLTF

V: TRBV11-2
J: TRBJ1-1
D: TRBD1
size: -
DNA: TGTGCCAGCAGCTTATACCGGCCCCAGGGGGGTTCGAGGAACACTGAAGCTTTCTTT
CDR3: CASSLYRPQGGSRNTEAFF